This is a list of T cell receptor beta chains from one sample in a study of T cells after somatic rescue of genetic block. Sequenced by immunoSEQ multiplex PCR; TCRdb stores in-frame clones only, minus some. The sample carries 10,000 to 15,000 clones, 65% to 85% recorded once. The material sequenced was peripheral blood mononuclear cells (PBMCs). The receptor source for this set is a boy between 5 and 17 years old. Each CDR3 is given with its conserved first and last residue. D genes are given only for firm matches. Not every row has a clone size; where given, it reads once, few, many or a size class.

j_call d_call v_call clone_size cdr3_nt cdr3_aa
TRBJ1-5 . TRBV18 few TGTGCCAGCTCACCAATGGCTGGCGGCAATCAGCCCCAGCATTTT CASSPMAGGNQPQHF
TRBJ2-7 . TRBV7-7 . TGTGCTAGCAGCCCTACAGGGAGCGCCTACGAGCAGTACTTC CASSPTGSAYEQYF
TRBJ2-3 . TRBV28 . TGTGCCAGCAGTTTAAGGCAGGCCTTTTTCACAGATACGCAGTATTTT CASSLRQAFFTDTQYF
TRBJ2-3 . TRBV6-1 . TGTGCCAGCAGTGTTGGGACGGGAAGCACAGATACGCAGTATTTT CASSVGTGSTDTQYF
TRBJ1-1 . TRBV2 . TGTGCCAGCAAGCCCCCAGGGTCGAGAACTGAAGCTTTCTTT CASKPPGSRTEAFF
TRBJ1-6 . TRBV2 . TGTGCCAGCAAGAGTCGGGTAAGCCACAGGAACTCACCCCTCCACTTT CASKSRVSHRNSPLHF
TRBJ2-5 . TRBV23-1 . TGCGCCAGCAGGGCGGGGAACGGGGAGAAGACCCAGTACTTC CASRAGNGEKTQYF
TRBJ2-7 TRBD1 TRBV6-1 . TGTGCCAGCCGAGCCGGGACAGGGAGGAACGAGCAGTACTTC CASRAGTGRNEQYF
TRBJ1-5 . TRBV28 . TGTGCCAGCAGCCGTTATACAGGGCTCCATAGCAATCAGCCCCAGCATTTT CASSRYTGLHSNQPQHF
TRBJ1-2 TRBD1 TRBV9 . TGTGCCAGCAGCGTCGGGACAGGAGAAGGCTACACCTTC CASSVGTGEGYTF
TRBJ2-7 TRBD2 TRBV6-5 few TGTGCCAGCAGGGGACTAGCGGGAATCCCCTACGAGCAGTACTTC CASRGLAGIPYEQYF
TRBJ2-7 . TRBV10-3 . TGTGCCATCAGTGAGTCGGCACTGAGCTCCTACGAGCAGTACTTC CAISESALSSYEQYF
TRBJ2-3 . TRBV5-1 . TGCGCCAGCAGCCACGCGCAGGGTAAGAATACGCAGTATTTT CASSHAQGKNTQYF
TRBJ2-7 TRBD1 TRBV5-4 . TGTGCCAGCAGCCCCGACAGGGTCGAGCAGTACTTC CASSPDRVEQYF
TRBJ1-2 . TRBV14 . TGTGCCAGCAGACCTATGGCAGGGCCGGGCTATGGCTACACCTTC CASRPMAGPGYGYTF
TRBJ2-7 . TRBV11-2 once TGTGCCAGCAGCTCACAGGGTGGCTACGAGCAGTACTTC CASSSQGGYEQYF
TRBJ1-1 . TRBV29-1 . TGCAGCGTTGAATTTGGGGCCTTTATGAACACTGAAGCTTTCTTT CSVEFGAFMNTEAFF
TRBJ1-5 . TRBV28 . TGTGCCAGCAGCCACAGTCAGCCCCAGCATTTT CASSHSQPQHF
TRBJ2-1 . TRBV7-3 . TGTGCCAGCAGCTTAGCCCCAACTAGTTATGAGCAGTTCTTC CASSLAPTSYEQFF